Given below is one T cell receptor beta chain in context. These data originate in a study of blood T cell repertoires in COVID-19. Across the whole study: COVID-19 samples collected from the United States, Italy and Spain covered acute and convalescent phases. From T cells, B-cell-depleted T cells, or PBMCs came the material, which was cDNA or gDNA.

V lost 6 bases, J lost 5 bases, and 8 bases stayed unmatched. The length of the CDR3 is 14 residues. Germline lookup yields CDR1 SNHLY and CDR2 FYNNEI. In the original processing: The authors estimated nucleated cell counts from reference gene primer amplification. Data came from immunoSEQ multiplex PCR; TCRdb stores just in-frame clones and leaves some out. V, J and clone size were drawn from that table, and D and trimming were deduced from the DNA. The sample consists of 150,000 to 180,000 clones, approximately 90% of them appearing once. This chain links TRBV2 with TRBJ1-2, with 8 bases that match TRBD1. The sequencing sample was made of peripheral blood. This receptor was obtained from a woman in her 70s with acute or convalescent COVID-19. The CDR3 DNA is TGTGCCAGCAGCTACAGGGGGGCGAGGTATGGCTACACCTTC. It encodes CASSYRGARYGYTF. Together with reference TRBV2 and TRBJ1-2, the CDR3 gives the full variable domain: EPEVTQTPSHQVTQMGQEVILRCVPISNHLYFYWYRQILGQKVEFLVSFYNNEISEKSEIFDDQFSVERPDGSNFTLKIRSTKLEDSAMYFCASSYRGARYGYTFGSGTRLTVV.